This T cell receptor beta chain was identified in a study of cytotoxic CD8 clonotypes in ibrutinib-treated CLL. Study-wide background: The authors obtained response samples at a median of about 11 months of treatment, range 6 to 36.

Broader study findings: Sustained-remission and progressing patients had different sampling times. Public clonotypes proved infrequent, and on treatment they shrank or remained steady. Baseline values of clonality outstripped age-matched healthy donors and followed circulating CD8+ T-cell counts.

The V and J ends lost 0 bases and 4 bases respectively, with 10 bases between them. CDR3 length equals 14 residues. Germline V lookup: CDR1 SGHRS, CDR2 YFSETQ. TCRdb's copy holds only in-frame clones and misses some; the assay was immunoSEQ multiplex PCR. The repertoire holds approximately 190,000 clones, roughly 65% seen once, with about 6% in the top ten. Turning to this clone: The antigen is not known.

The material was PBMCs, obtained after 12 months of ibrutinib treatment. This receptor was identified in a human donor with chronic lymphocytic leukemia. This chain joins TRBV5-1 and TRBJ1-2, with a possible D match to TRBD1 (6 bases). The CDR3 DNA is TGCGCCAGCAGCTTGGGACAGGAGATCTATGGCTACACCTTC. Translated, it gives CASSLGQEIYGYTF.